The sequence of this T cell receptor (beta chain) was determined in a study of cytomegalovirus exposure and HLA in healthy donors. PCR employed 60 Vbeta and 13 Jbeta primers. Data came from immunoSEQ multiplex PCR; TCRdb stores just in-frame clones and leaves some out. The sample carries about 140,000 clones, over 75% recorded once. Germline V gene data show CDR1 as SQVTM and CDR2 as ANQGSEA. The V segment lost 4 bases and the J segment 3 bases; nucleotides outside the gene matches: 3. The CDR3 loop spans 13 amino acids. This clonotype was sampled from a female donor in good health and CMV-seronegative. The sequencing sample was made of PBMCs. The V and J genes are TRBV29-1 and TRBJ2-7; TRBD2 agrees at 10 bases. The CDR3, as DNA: TGCAGCGTTGGTACTAGCGGGAACTACGAGCAGTACTTC. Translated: CSVGTSGNYEQYF.